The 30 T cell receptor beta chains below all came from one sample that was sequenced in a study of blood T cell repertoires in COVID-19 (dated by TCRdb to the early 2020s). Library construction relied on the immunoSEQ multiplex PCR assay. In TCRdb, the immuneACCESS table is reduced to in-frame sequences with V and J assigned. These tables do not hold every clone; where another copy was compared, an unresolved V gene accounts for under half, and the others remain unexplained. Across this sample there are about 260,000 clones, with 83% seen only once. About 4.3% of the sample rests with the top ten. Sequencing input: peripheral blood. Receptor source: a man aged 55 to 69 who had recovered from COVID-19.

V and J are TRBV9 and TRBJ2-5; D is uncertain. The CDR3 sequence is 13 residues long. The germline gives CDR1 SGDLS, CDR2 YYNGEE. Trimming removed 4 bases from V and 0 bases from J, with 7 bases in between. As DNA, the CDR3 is TGTGCCAGCAGCCGCAACTACCAAGAGACCCAGTACTTC. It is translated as CASSRNYQETQYF.

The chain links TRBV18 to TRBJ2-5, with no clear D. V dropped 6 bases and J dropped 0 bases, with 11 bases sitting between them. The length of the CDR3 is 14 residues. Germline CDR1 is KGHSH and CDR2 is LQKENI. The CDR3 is CASSLQENQETQYF. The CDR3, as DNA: TGTGCCAGCTCTCTTCAGGAAAACCAAGAGACCCAGTACTTC.

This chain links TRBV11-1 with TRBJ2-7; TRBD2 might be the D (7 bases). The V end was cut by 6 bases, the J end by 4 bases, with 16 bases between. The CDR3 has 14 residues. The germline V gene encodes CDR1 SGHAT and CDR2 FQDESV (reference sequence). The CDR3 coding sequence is TGTGCCAGCAGTCGGGGAGGGGGAAGTTACGAGCAGTACTTC. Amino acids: CASSRGGGSYEQYF.

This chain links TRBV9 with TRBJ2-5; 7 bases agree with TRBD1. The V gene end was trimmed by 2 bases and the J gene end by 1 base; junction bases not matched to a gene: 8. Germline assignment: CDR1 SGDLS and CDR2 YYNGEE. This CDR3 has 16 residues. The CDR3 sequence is CASSVGSGTAQETQYF. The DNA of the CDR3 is TGTGCCAGCAGCGTCGGGTCTGGGACAGCCCAAGAGACCCAGTACTTC.

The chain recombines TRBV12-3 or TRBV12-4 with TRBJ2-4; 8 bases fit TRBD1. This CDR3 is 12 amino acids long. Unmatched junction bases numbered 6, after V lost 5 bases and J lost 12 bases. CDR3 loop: CASSPDRVYQYF. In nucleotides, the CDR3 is TGTGCCAGCAGTCCGGACAGGGTCTATCAGTACTTC.

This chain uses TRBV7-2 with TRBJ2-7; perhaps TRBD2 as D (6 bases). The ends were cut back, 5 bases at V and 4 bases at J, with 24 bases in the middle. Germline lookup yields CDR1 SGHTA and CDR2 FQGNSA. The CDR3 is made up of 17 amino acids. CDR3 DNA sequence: TGTGCCAGCAGCCACCGAGCCGCTAGCGCCCTGGGGTACGAGCAGTACTTC. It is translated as CASSHRAASALGYEQYF.

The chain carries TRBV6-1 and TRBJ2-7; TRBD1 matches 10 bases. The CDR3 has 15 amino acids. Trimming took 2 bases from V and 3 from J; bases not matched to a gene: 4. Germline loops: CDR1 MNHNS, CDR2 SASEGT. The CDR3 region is CASSESGTGVYEQYF. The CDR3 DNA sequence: TGTGCCAGCAGTGAAAGTGGGACAGGGGTCTACGAGCAGTACTTC.

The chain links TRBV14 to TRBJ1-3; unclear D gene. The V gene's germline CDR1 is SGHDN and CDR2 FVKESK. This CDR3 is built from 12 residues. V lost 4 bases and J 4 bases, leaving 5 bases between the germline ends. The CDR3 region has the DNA TGTGCCAGCAGCCTTCAAGGAAACACCATATATTTT. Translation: CASSLQGNTIYF.

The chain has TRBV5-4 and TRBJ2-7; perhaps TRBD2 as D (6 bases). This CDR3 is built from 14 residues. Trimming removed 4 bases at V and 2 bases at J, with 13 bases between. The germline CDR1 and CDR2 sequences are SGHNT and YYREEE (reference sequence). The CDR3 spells CASSAGPTPYEQYF. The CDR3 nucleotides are TGTGCCAGCAGCGCGGGACCGACGCCCTACGAGCAGTACTTC.

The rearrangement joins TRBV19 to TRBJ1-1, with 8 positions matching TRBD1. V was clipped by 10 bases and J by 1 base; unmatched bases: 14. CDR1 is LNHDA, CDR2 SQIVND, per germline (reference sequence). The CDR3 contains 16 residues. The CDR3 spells CATEKRTGTGNTEAFF. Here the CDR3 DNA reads TGTGCCACCGAGAAGCGGACCGGGACAGGGAACACTGAAGCTTTCTTT.

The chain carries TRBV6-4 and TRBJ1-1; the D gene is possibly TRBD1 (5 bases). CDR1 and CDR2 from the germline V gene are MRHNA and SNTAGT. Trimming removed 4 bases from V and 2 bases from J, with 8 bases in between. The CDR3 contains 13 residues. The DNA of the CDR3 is TGTGCCAGCAGTGTCGACAGAAACACTGAAGCTTTCTTT. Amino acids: CASSVDRNTEAFF.

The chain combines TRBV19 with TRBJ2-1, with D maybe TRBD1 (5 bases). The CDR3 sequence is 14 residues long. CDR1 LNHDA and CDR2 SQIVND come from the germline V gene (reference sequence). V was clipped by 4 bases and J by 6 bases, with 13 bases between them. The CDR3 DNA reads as TGTGCCAGTAGTACAGGGCAGCAGCTCAATGAGCAGTTCTTC. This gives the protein CASSTGQQLNEQFF.

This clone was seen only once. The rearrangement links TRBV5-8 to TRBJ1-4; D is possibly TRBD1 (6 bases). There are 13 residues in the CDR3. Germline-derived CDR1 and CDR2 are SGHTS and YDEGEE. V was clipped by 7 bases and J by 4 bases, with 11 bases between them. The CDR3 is CASGGQINEKLFF. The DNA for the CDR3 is TGTGCCAGCGGCGGACAGATTAATGAAAAACTGTTTTTT.

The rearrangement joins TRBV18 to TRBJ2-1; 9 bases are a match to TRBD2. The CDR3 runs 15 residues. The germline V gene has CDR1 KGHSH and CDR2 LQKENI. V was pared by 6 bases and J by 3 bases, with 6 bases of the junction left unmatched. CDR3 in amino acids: CASSPTSGGYNEQFF. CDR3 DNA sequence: TGTGCCAGCTCCCCGACTAGCGGAGGCTACAATGAGCAGTTCTTC.

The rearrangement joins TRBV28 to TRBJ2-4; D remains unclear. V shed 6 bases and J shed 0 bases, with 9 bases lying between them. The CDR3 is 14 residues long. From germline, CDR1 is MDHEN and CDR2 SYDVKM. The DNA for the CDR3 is TGTGCCAGCAGCCGTTACAGAGCCAAAAACATTCAGTACTTC. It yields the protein CASSRYRAKNIQYF.

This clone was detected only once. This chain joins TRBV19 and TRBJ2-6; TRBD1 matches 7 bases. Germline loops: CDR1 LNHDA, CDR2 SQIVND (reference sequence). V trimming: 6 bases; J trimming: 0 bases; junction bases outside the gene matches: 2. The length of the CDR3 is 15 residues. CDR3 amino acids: CASSRDSSGANVLTF. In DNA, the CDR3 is TGTGCCAGTAGCAGGGACAGCTCTGGGGCCAACGTCCTGACTTTC.

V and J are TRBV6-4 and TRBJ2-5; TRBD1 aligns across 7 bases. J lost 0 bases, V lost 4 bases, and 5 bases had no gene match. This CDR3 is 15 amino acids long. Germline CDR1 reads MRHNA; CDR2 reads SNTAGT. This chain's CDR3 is CASSVQDRYQETQYF. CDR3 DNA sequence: TGTGCCAGCAGTGTGCAGGACAGGTACCAAGAGACCCAGTACTTC.

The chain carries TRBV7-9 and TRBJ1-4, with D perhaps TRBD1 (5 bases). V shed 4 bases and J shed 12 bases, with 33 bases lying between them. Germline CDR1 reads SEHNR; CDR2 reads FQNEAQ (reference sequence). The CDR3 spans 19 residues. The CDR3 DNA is TGTGCCAGCAGCTCACCCCCGGGCCGTTCAGGGATCGGTCTGAAGGAACTGTTTTTT. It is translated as CASSSPPGRSGIGLKELFF.

The CDR3 DNA is TGTGCCAGCAGCCAAGATGAATGGCACACATCGCACTATGGCTACACCTTC. Protein: CASSQDEWHTSHYGYTF. The V and J genes are TRBV3-1 (or the pseudogene TRBV3-2) and TRBJ1-2; D unclear. The CDR3 consists of 17 residues. The V end was cut by 0 bases, the J end by 3 bases, with 17 bases between. The germline CDR1 and CDR2 sequences are LGHDT and YNNKEL (reference sequence).

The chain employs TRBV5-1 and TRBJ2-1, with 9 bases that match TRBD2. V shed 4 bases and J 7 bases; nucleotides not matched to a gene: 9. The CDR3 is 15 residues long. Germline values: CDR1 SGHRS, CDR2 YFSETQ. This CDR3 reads CASSDVSGSWNEQFF. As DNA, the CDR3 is TGCGCCAGCAGCGACGTTAGCGGGAGTTGGAATGAGCAGTTCTTC.

Here the CDR3 DNA reads TGCGCCAGCAGCCTCACTAGCGGAAGTTCCTACGAGCAGTACTTC. Translating it yields CASSLTSGSSYEQYF. The chain couples TRBV4-1 to TRBJ2-7; 8 bases line up with TRBD2. Trimming took 4 bases from V and 1 from J; bases not matched to a gene: 6. Germline V gene data show CDR1 as MGHRA and CDR2 as YSYEKL. The CDR3 sequence is 15 residues long.

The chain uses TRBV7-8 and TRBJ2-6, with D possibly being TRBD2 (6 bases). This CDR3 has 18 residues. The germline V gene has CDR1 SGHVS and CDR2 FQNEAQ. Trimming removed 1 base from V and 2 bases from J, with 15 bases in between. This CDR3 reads CASSLELGGTPGANVLTF. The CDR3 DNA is TGTGCCAGCAGCTTAGAGCTAGGAGGGACCCCTGGGGCCAACGTCCTGACTTTC.

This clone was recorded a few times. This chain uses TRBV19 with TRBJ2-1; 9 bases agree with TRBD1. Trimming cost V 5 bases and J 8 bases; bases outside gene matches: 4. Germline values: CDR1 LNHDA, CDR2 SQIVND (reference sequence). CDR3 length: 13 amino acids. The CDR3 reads CASSVTGGDEQFF. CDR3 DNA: TGTGCCAGTAGTGTCACAGGGGGCGATGAGCAGTTCTTC. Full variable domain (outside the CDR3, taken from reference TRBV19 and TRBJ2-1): DGGITQSPKYLFRKEGQNVTLSCEQNLNHDAMYWYRQDPGQGLRLIYYSQIVNDFQKGDIAEGYSVSREKKESFPLTVTSAQKNPTAFYLCASSVTGGDEQFFGPGTRLTVL.

CDR3 sequence (DNA): TGTGCCAGCAGTTCGGGGACAGTGGGCTACACCTTC. Translated, it gives CASSSGTVGYTF. The chain has TRBV12-3 or TRBV12-4 and TRBJ1-2; TRBD1 agrees at 7 bases. There are 12 residues in the CDR3. The V gene end was trimmed by 4 bases and the J gene end by 8 bases; junction bases not matched to a gene: 4.

This CDR3 reads CASRLRVENSPLHF. In nucleotides, the CDR3 is TGTGCCAGCAGACTCAGGGTCGAGAATTCACCCCTCCACTTT. V is TRBV6-6 and J is TRBJ1-6, with TRBD1 as a possible D gene (5 bases). V was clipped by 6 bases and J by 7 bases, with 13 bases between them. Germline assignment: CDR1 MNHNY and CDR2 SVGAGI (reference sequence). The CDR3 totals 14 residues.

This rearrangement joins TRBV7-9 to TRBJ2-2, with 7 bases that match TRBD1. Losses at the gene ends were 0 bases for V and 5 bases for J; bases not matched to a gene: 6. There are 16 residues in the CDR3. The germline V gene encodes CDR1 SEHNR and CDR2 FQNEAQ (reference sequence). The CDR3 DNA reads TGTGCCAGCAGCTTAGCGGACAGGCAGGAGACCGGGGAGCTGTTTTTT. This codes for CASSLADRQETGELFF.

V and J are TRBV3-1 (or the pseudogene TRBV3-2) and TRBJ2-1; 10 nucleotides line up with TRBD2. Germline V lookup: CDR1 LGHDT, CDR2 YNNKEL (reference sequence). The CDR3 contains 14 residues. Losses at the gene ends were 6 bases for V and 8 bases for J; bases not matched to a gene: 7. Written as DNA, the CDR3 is TGTGCCAGCAGAACCACCGGGACTAGCGATGAGCAGTTCTTC. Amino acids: CASRTTGTSDEQFF.

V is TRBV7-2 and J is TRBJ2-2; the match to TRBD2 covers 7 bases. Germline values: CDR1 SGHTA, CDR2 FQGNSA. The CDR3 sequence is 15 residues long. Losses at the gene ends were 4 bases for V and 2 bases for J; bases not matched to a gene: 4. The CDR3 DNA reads TGTGCCAGCAGCTCAGCGGGACTCAACACCGGGGAGCTGTTTTTT. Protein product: CASSSAGLNTGELFF. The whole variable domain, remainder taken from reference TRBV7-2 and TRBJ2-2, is GAGVSQSPSNKVTEKGKDVELRCDPISGHTALYWYRQSLGQGLEFLIYFQGNSAPDKSGLPSDRFSAERTGGSVSTLTIQRTQQEDSAVYLCASSSAGLNTGELFFGEGSRLTVL.

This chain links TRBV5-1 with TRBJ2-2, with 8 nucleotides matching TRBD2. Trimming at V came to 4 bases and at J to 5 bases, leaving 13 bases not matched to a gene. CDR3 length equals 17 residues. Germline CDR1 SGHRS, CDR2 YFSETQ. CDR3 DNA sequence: TGCGCCAGCAGCCCCGGGTGGGCTAGCGGGCTTACCGGGGAGCTGTTTTTT. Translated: CASSPGWASGLTGELFF.

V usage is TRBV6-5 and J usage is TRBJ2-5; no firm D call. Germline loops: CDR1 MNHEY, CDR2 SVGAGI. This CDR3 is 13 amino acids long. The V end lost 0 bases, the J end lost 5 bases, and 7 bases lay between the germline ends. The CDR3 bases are TGTGCCAGCAGTTACTCGTTCGGGGAGACCCAGTACTTC. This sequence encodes CASSYSFGETQYF.